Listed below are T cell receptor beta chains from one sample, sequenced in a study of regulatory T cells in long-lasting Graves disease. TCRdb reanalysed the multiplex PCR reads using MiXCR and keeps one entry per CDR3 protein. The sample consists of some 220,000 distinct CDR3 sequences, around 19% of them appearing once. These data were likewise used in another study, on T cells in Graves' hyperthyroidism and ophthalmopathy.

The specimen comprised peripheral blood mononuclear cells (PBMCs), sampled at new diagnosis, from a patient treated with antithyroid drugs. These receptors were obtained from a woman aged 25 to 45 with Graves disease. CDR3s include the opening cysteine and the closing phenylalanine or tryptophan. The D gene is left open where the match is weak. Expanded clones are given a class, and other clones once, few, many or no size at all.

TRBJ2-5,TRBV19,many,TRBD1,TGTGCCAGCAGCCCCAGACAGGGGATCCAAGAGACCCAGTACTTC,CASSPRQGIQETQYF
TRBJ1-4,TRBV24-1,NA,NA,TGTGCCACCAGTGATCAGGGTGTGGCTAATGAAAAACTGTTTTTT,CATSDQGVANEKLFF
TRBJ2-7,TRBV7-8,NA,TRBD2,TGTGCCAGCAGCTTATTCCGACTAGCGGACGCCTTCTACGAGCAGTACTTC,CASSLFRLADAFYEQYF
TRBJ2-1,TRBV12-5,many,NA,TGTGCTAGTGGTTTGGTGTCAGGCGGGGAGCAGTTCTTC,CASGLVSGGEQFF
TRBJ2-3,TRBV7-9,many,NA,TGTGCCAGCAGCTTGCATGGAGATACGCAGTATTTT,CASSLHGDTQYF
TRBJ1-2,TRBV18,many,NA,TGTGCCAGCTCACCGGACTATGGCTACACCTTC,CASSPDYGYTF
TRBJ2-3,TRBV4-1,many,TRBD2,TGCGCCAGCAGCCAAGAGGAGCGGGAGCCAGATACGCAGTATTTT,CASSQEEREPDTQYF
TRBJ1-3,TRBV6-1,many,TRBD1,TGTGCCAGCAGTGAAGACCCGGGACAGGCCGCGAACTCTGGAAACACCATATATTTT,CASSEDPGQAANSGNTIYF
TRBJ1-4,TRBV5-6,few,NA,TGTGCCAGCAGCTTGCTTGGCCCAGATGAAAAACTGTTTTTT,CASSLLGPDEKLFF
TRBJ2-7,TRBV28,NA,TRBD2,TGTGCCAGCAGTTCCCTGGTTTTGACTAGCGGGAGGGCGCGGGAGCAGTACTTC,CASSSLVLTSGRAREQYF
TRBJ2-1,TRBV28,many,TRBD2,TGTGCCAGCAGGGGGTGGACTAGCGGAAGCTCCTACAATGAGCAGTTCTTC,CASRGWTSGSSYNEQFF
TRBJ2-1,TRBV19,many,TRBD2,TGTGCCAGTAGTATGTCTAGCGGGGCCTCCTACAATGAGCAGTTCTTC,CASSMSSGASYNEQFF
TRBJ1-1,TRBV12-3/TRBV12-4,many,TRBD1,TGTGCCAGCAGTTTGGGCAGGGGGGGGGGTATCTTT,CASSLGRGGGIF
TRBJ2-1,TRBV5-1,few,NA,TGCGCCAGCATGTCCCAGGCCTACAATGAGCAGTTCTTC,CASMSQAYNEQFF
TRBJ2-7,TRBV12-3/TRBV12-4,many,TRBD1,TGTGCCAGCAGTGCAACGACAGGGGGCATAGACGAGCAGTACTTC,CASSATTGGIDEQYF
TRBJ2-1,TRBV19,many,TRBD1,TGTGCCAGTAGTCCCACAGGGGTGAGGGACAATGAGCAGTTCTTC,CASSPTGVRDNEQFF
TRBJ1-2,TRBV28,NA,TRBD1,TGTGCCATCCAGGACAGGAGATCTAACTATGGCTACACCTTC,CAIQDRRSNYGYTF
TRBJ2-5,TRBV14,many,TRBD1,TGTGCCAGCAAAAGACAGGGTGACGAGACCCAGTACTTC,CASKRQGDETQYF
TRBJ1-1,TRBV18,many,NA,TGTGCCAGCTCACCACGGCGGGAGGGCACTGAAGCTTTCTTT,CASSPRREGTEAFF
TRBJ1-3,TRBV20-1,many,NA,TGCAGTGCTTACCAACAGGGAAACACCATATATTTT,CSAYQQGNTIYF
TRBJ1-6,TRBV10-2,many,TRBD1,TGCGCCAGCACCCCGGGACAGGGGGCCGGTGGTTCACCCCTCCACTTT,CASTPGQGAGGSPLHF
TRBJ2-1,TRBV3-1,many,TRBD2,TGTGCCAGCAGCCAGACTAGCGGGAATGACAATGAGCAGTTCTTC,CASSQTSGNDNEQFF
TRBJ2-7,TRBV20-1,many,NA,TGCAGTGCTAAAGGGCCTGCCGGGACTGCCCTTTACGAGCAGTACTTC,CSAKGPAGTALYEQYF
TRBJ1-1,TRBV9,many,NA,TGTGCCAGCAGATACAGGGAATACACTGAAGCTTTCTTT,CASRYREYTEAFF
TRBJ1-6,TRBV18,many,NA,TGTGCCAGCTCACCGCCGACTGGGACGGCAAATTCACCCCTCCACTTT,CASSPPTGTANSPLHF
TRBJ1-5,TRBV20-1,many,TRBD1,TGCAGTGCTCTCCAGGGGGCTACTTGGAATCAGCCCCAGCATTTT,CSALQGATWNQPQHF
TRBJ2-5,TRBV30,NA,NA,TGTGCCTGGACCTCACCGGGTGTAGAGACCCAGTACTTC,CAWTSPGVETQYF